The 2 T cell receptor beta chains presented below share a single source sample, sequenced in a study of shared clonotypes between healthy human individuals. This table comes from immunoSEQ multiplex PCR, and its TCRdb copy is limited to in-frame clones, with some not included. Here the sample spans hundreds of thousands of clones, roughly 95% being singletons. Naive CD8 isolation took CD45RO-negative cells positively selected for CCR7 and excluded terminally differentiated effector memory CD45RA+ cells. Material for sequencing was naive CD8+ T cells sorted from blood. The receptors were gathered from a woman aged 25 to 39 in good health.

The J gene is TRBJ2-7, the V gene TRBV5-6; 13 positions agree with TRBD2. The CDR3 covers 16 residues. The junction had 7 bases not matched to a gene; V was cut back by 0 bases and J by 7 bases. Germline V CDR1 and CDR2: SGHDT, YYEEEE. Written as DNA, the CDR3 is TGTGCCAGCAGCTTGGGACTAGCGGGAGGAGGTTGGGAGCAGTACTTC. Translation: CASSLGLAGGGWEQYF.

This clone was observed once. V gene TRBV9 combines with J gene TRBJ2-3, with 8 bases fitting TRBD2. This CDR3 comprises 13 residues. V dropped 3 bases and J dropped 10; count of bases not matched to a gene: 7. Germline lookup yields CDR1 SGDLS and CDR2 YYNGEE. CDR3 protein: CASSAGGAPSQYF. As DNA, the CDR3 is TGTGCCAGCAGCGCCGGGGGGGCCCCGTCGCAGTATTTT.